A selection of T cell receptor beta chains follows, all from one sample in a study of CD8+ T cells in alopecia areata. Using immunoSEQ multiplex PCR, the repertoire was profiled, and TCRdb retains in-frame clones only, with some absent. The table has around 60,000 clones, roughly 46% seen once. This specimen consisted of CD8+ T cells sorted from blood, obtained between weeks 36 and 40, from a patient treated with tofacitinib. The receptor set was obtained from a human donor with alopecia areata. Each CDR3 is given with its conserved first and last residue. D genes are given only for firm matches. Part of the rows lack a size; the others show once, few, many or a class for expanded clones.

- | TRBD1 | TRBJ1-1 | TRBV5-6 | TGTGCCAGCAGCCTGCCGAACCCGGGACAGGGGGCCGGAGGGGTTGAAGCTTTCTTT | CASSLPNPGQGAGGVEAFF
few | - | TRBJ2-7 | TRBV2 | TGTGCCAGCACCCCCCGACAGAACAACTACGAGCAGTACTTC | CASTPRQNNYEQYF
few | - | TRBJ2-7 | TRBV29-1 | TGCAGCGTTGTAGGGGCAGGAAAAAGATACGAGCAGTACTTC | CSVVGAGKRYEQYF
- | TRBD1 | TRBJ2-1 | TRBV7-9 | TGTGCCAGCAGCCAAACAGGGGGCTACTACAATGAGCAGTTCTTC | CASSQTGGYYNEQFF
- | TRBD2 | TRBJ2-2 | TRBV7-2 | TGTGCCAGCAGCTCGGGACTAGCGGGAGGGCCGGGTCCCGGGGAGCTGTTTTTT | CASSSGLAGGPGPGELFF
few | - | TRBJ2-7 | TRBV19 | TGTGCCAGTAGTCCCCGGACACCTTCCTACGAGCAGTACTTC | CASSPRTPSYEQYF
few | - | TRBJ1-2 | TRBV28 | TGTGCCAGCAGCAACGACAGAACGGGCGGCTACACCTTC | CASSNDRTGGYTF
- | - | TRBJ1-1 | TRBV9 | TGTGCCAGCAGCGTAGCTCAGGGGCCGCGCGCTTTCTTT | CASSVAQGPRAFF
few | - | TRBJ1-2 | TRBV15 | TGTGCCACCAGCCACAGGCAGGCCTATGGCTACACCTTC | CATSHRQAYGYTF
- | - | TRBJ1-1 | TRBV25-1 | TGTGCCACAGCATCCCCCAGGGGAACTGAAGCTTTCTTT | CATASPRGTEAFF
- | - | TRBJ2-2 | TRBV29-1 | TGCAGCGTTGAACGGGGGTCCTCCGGGGAGCTGTTTTTT | CSVERGSSGELFF
- | - | TRBJ2-1 | TRBV29-1 | TGCAGCGCACGGTGGAGCTCCTACAATGAGCAGTTCTTC | CSARWSSYNEQFF